This TCR beta chain is from a study of blood T cell repertoires in COVID-19. The wider study: Italy, Spain and the United States were the sources of the convalescent and acute COVID-19 samples. The analysed material was cDNA or gDNA that came from T cells, B-cell-depleted T cells, or PBMCs.

Trimming took 3 bases from V and 3 from J, leaving 11 bases between them. Germline V gives CDR1 MDHEN, CDR2 SYDVKM. This CDR3 contains 14 residues. In the original processing: It was from reference gene primer amplification that nucleated cell counts were estimated. Repertoires were generated with immunoSEQ multiplex PCR, while TCRdb's copy carries only in-frame clones and drops some. That table is the source of V, J and clone size, and D and trimming were worked out from the DNA. There are some 190,000 clones in the sample; around 90% occur only once, and around 4.8% lies in the top ten. This sequence was found in a human donor in a cohort sampled during active COVID-19. The sequencing input was peripheral blood. The V gene is TRBV28, the J gene TRBJ1-2; perhaps TRBD1 as D (5 bases). The CDR3 nucleotides read TGTGCCAGCAGTTTCGGGGGGGGAGACTATGGCTACACCTTC. This gives the protein CASSFGGGDYGYTF.